The 8 T cell receptor beta chains presented below share a single source sample, sequenced in a study of Ad26.COV2.S vaccination and SARS-CoV-2 variants. The table came from immunoSEQ multiplex PCR; TCRdb's copy has only in-frame clones and leaves some out. Of under 150,000 clones in the sample, roughly 88% are singletons; the top ten hold around 5%. The source material was peripheral blood, sampled after recovery from COVID-19. These receptors all come from a human donor who had recovered from COVID-19.

The rearrangement uses TRBV3-1 (or the pseudogene TRBV3-2) and TRBJ1-5; possible D gene TRBD1, 5 bases. The CDR3 totals 14 residues. Germline loops: CDR1 LGHDT, CDR2 YNNKEL (reference sequence). V was pared by 6 bases and J by 6 bases, with 15 bases between. This chain's CDR3 is CASSRTGGGQPQHF. CDR3 DNA: TGTGCCAGCAGTCGGACGGGGGGAGGTCAGCCCCAGCATTTT.

V and J are TRBV13 and TRBJ1-1; no clear D. The CDR3 spans 14 residues. Germline V gene lookup returns CDR1 PRHDT and CDR2 FYEKMQ (reference sequence). With 4 bases removed from V and 3 bases from J, the gap between germline ends came to 12 bases. CDR3: CASSSGVRDTEAFF. DNA of the CDR3: TGTGCCAGCAGCTCCGGCGTGCGGGACACTGAAGCTTTCTTT.

The chain employs TRBV29-1 and TRBJ2-3; D remains unclear. In germline, CDR1 is SQVTM, CDR2 ANQGSEA. This CDR3 has 10 amino acids. The germline V and J ends were trimmed by 5 bases and 0 bases, with 0 bases remaining between them. CDR3 sequence (DNA): TGCAGCGTTAGCACAGATACGCAGTATTTT. Amino acid sequence: CSVSTDTQYF.

The J gene is TRBJ1-3, the V gene TRBV6-1; no clear D. Trimming removed 1 base from V and 8 bases from J, with 15 bases in between. The CDR3 contains 15 residues. Per the germline V gene, CDR1 is MNHNS and CDR2 is SASEGT. This CDR3 is CASSEGIFEDDTIYF. The CDR3 DNA sequence: TGTGCCAGCAGTGAAGGGATTTTTGAGGACGACACCATATATTTT.

The CDR3 reads CASSPEGYSNQPQHF. Here the CDR3 DNA reads TGTGCCAGCAGCCCGGAGGGTTATAGCAATCAGCCCCAGCATTTT. The V and J genes are TRBV7-8 and TRBJ1-5; D is unclear. Germline V gives CDR1 SGHVS, CDR2 FQNEAQ. This CDR3 region has 15 residues. V lost 5 bases to trimming and J lost 0 bases, with 11 bases between them.

The rearrangement uses TRBV18 and TRBJ1-2; 8 bases align to TRBD1. The CDR3 sequence is 12 residues long. V was pared by 6 bases and J by 8 bases, with 5 bases of the junction left unmatched. Germline V lookup: CDR1 KGHSH, CDR2 LQKENI. CDR3 DNA sequence: TGTGCCAGCTCCCTGGACAGGGAGGGCTACACCTTC. This translates into CASSLDREGYTF. The full variable domain, with the rest looked up from reference TRBV18 and TRBJ1-2, is NAGVMQNPRHLVRRRGQEARLRCSPMKGHSHVYWYRQLPEEGLKFMVYLQKENIIDESGMPKERFSAEFPKEGPSILRIQQVVRGDSAAYFCASSLDREGYTFGSGTRLTVV.

V is TRBV6-1 and J is TRBJ1-2; possibly TRBD1 for D (5 bases). Germline V gene data show CDR1 as MNHNS and CDR2 as SASEGT. V gave up 3 bases and J gave up 3 bases, with 14 bases separating them. The CDR3 is made up of 15 amino acids. The CDR3 sequence is CASSDLGTDYYGYTF. CDR3 coding DNA: TGTGCCAGCAGTGATCTAGGGACGGATTACTATGGCTACACCTTC.

The genes are TRBV5-4 and TRBJ2-2, with D possibly being TRBD2 (5 bases). V lost 4 bases and J lost 2, with 9 bases in between. This CDR3 has 14 amino acids. The germline gives CDR1 SGHNT, CDR2 YYREEE (reference sequence). The CDR3 DNA reads as TGTGCCAGCAGCCCAGGACTTAACACCGGGGAGCTGTTTTTT. Amino acid sequence: CASSPGLNTGELFF.